This T cell receptor (beta chain) appears in the sequencing data of a study of cytomegalovirus exposure and HLA in healthy donors. Findings of the study overall: Highly shared variants forming one cluster were likely a sequencing artifact.

With respect to this clone: What it binds is not known.

The study ran its PCR with 60 Vbeta and 13 Jbeta primers. Libraries were prepared by immunoSEQ multiplex PCR; TCRdb keeps only in-frame clonotypes and omits some of them. This sample contains 80,000 or so clones. Material: PBMCs. This sequence was found in a woman in her twenties or thirties in good health and CMV-seronegative.

CDR3: CAWSWGPGARELFF. The CDR3 nucleotides are TGTGCCTGGAGTTGGGGGCCTGGTGCACGGGAGCTGTTTTTT. The rearrangement joins TRBV30 to TRBJ2-2; a possible D gene is TRBD1 (6 bases). The V and J ends lost 2 bases and 9 bases respectively, with 16 bases between them. Per germline, CDR1 GTSNPN and CDR2 SVGIG (reference sequence). This CDR3 contains 14 residues.